The rows below give T cell receptor beta chains drawn from one sample of a study of blood T cell repertoires in COVID-19. Sequencing used immunoSEQ multiplex PCR; TCRdb keeps in-frame clones, though not all of them. The sample shows 110,000 or so clones, 70% to 90% of them seen only once. What was sequenced was peripheral blood. Every receptor here comes from a man between 40 and 49 years old with acute or convalescent COVID-19. Each CDR3 is given with its conserved first and last residue. The D gene is left open where the match is weak. Part of the rows lack a size; the others show once, few, many or a class for expanded clones.

clone_size	v_call	j_call	d_call	cdr3_aa	cdr3_nt
NA	TRBV7-2	TRBJ2-1	TRBD1	CASSLVTGSGNEQFF	TGTGCCAGCAGCTTAGTGACAGGGTCCGGCAATGAGCAGTTCTTC
NA	TRBV11-3	TRBJ2-1	TRBD2	CASSPSGGAPMNEQFF	TGTGCCAGCAGCCCGAGCGGGGGGGCACCCATGAATGAGCAGTTCTTC
NA	TRBV10-3	TRBJ1-2	TRBD1	CAISKDRDDYGYTF	TGTGCCATCAGTAAGGACAGGGATGACTATGGCTACACCTTC
few	TRBV24-1	TRBJ1-2	TRBD1	CATSDLDRDGNYGYTF	TGTGCCACCAGTGATTTAGACAGGGACGGTAACTATGGCTACACCTTC
NA	TRBV7-2	TRBJ1-3	NA	CASSGPGTLSGNTIYF	TGTGCCAGCAGCGGCCCCGGGACACTCTCTGGAAACACCATATATTTT
NA	TRBV27	TRBJ1-5	TRBD1	CASSPGTGGRQPQHF	TGTGCCAGCAGTCCCGGGACAGGGGGCAGGCAGCCCCAGCATTTT
NA	TRBV18	TRBJ1-4	NA	CASSRAATNEKLFF	TGTGCCAGCTCACGAGCAGCGACTAATGAAAAACTGTTTTTT
NA	TRBV24-1	TRBJ2-3	NA	CATSEAADTQYF	TGTGCCACCAGTGAGGCGGCAGATACGCAGTATTTT
NA	TRBV2	TRBJ2-7	NA	CASGGIFSYEQYF	TGTGCCAGTGGAGGGATTTTCTCCTACGAGCAGTACTTC
NA	TRBV7-8	TRBJ2-5	NA	CASSSAVRSGLETQYF	TGTGCCAGCAGCTCGGCCGTTCGGTCAGGTCTAGAGACCCAGTACTTC
NA	TRBV6-5	TRBJ2-7	TRBD1	CASWTGGTYEQYF	TGTGCCAGTTGGACAGGGGGTACCTACGAGCAGTACTTC
NA	TRBV7-9	TRBJ2-2	NA	CASSLGGHTGELFF	TGTGCCAGCAGCCTGGGGGGTCACACCGGGGAGCTGTTTTTT
NA	TRBV6-5	TRBJ2-2	NA	CASRRGVSGELFF	TGTGCCAGCAGGCGAGGAGTTTCCGGGGAGCTGTTTTTT
NA	TRBV30	TRBJ1-3	TRBD1	CAWSVTQGAIYF	TGTGCCTGGAGTGTAACCCAGGGGGCCATATATTTT
few	TRBV5-1	TRBJ2-3	NA	CASNAGNTDTQYF	TGCGCCAGCAATGCAGGGAACACAGATACGCAGTATTTT
NA	TRBV6-6	TRBJ2-7	NA	CASSYSAGHEQYF	TGTGCCAGCAGTTACTCGGCAGGGCACGAGCAGTACTTC
NA	TRBV14	TRBJ2-7	TRBD2	CASSLIAGPAYEQYF	TGTGCCAGCAGCCTTATAGCGGGGCCGGCCTACGAGCAGTACTTC
NA	TRBV7-9	TRBJ1-1	NA	CASSPTAREMNTEAFF	TGTGCCAGCAGTCCAACAGCCAGGGAAATGAACACTGAAGCTTTCTTT
NA	TRBV5-4	TRBJ2-5	TRBD1	CASSLKRGQRETQYF	TGTGCCAGCAGCTTGAAAAGGGGACAGCGAGAGACCCAGTACTTC
NA	TRBV3-1/TRBV3-2	TRBJ2-7	TRBD1	CASGQGQLYEQYF	TGTGCCAGCGGCCAGGGACAGCTCTACGAGCAGTACTTC
NA	TRBV7-8	TRBJ2-3	TRBD1	CASSPPDRSTDTQYF	TGTGCCAGCAGCCCCCCGGACAGGAGCACAGATACGCAGTATTTT
NA	TRBV5-1	TRBJ2-7	NA	CASTMENIGDYEQYF	TGCGCCAGCACCATGGAGAACATAGGAGACTACGAGCAGTACTTC
NA	TRBV6-4	TRBJ2-5	TRBD1	CASIPRGGEETQYF	TGTGCCAGCATCCCAAGAGGGGGCGAAGAGACCCAGTACTTC
NA	TRBV25-1	TRBJ1-2	NA	CASSDHSDGIYGYTF	TGTGCCAGCAGTGACCATTCCGACGGGATCTATGGCTACACCTTC
NA	TRBV18	TRBJ2-7	NA	CASSGQSYEQYF	TGTGCCAGCTCAGGACAGTCCTACGAGCAGTACTTC
NA	TRBV7-2	TRBJ1-1	TRBD1	CASSLAPGGTEAFF	TGTGCCAGCAGCTTAGCGCCAGGGGGGACTGAAGCTTTCTTT
NA	TRBV7-6	TRBJ2-5	NA	CASSPGLAETQYF	TGTGCCAGCAGCCCAGGACTGGCTGAGACCCAGTACTTC
NA	TRBV11-3	TRBJ1-1	NA	CASSRSPNTEAFF	TGTGCCAGCAGCCGTAGTCCGAACACTGAAGCTTTCTTT